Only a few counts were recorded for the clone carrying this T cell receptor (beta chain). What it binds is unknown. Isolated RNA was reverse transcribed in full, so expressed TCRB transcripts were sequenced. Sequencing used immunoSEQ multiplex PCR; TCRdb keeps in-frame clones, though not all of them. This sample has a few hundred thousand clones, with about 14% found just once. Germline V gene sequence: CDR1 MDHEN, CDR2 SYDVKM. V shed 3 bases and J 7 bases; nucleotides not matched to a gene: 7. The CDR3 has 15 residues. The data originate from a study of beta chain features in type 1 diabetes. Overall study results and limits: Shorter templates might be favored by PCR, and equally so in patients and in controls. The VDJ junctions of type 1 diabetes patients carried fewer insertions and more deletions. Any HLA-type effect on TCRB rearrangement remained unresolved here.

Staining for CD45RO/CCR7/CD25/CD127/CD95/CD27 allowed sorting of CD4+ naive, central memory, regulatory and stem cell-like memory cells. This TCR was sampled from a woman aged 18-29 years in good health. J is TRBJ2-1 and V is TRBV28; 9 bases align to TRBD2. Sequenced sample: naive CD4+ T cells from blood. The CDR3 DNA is TGTGCCAGCAGTTTTTTCTGGCGGGAGGGGAATGAGCAGTTCTTC. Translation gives CASSFFWREGNEQFF.